A selection of T cell receptor beta chains follows, all from one sample in a study of beta chain features in type 1 diabetes. The protocol was immunoSEQ multiplex PCR, while the TCRdb copy is restricted to in-frame clones and leaves out a portion. The sample carries 130,000 to 150,000 clones, 6.5% to 8.5% recorded once. The sequencing input was central memory CD4+ T cells from blood. These receptors all stem from a woman aged 25 to 45 in good health. Each CDR3 is given with its conserved first and last residue. Each record gives: V gene, J gene, clone size, CDR3 length, CDR3 protein. The listing skips clone size in some rows; elsewhere it reads once, few, many or a size class.

V: TRBV28
J: TRBJ1-1
size: NA
length: 15
CDR3: CASSPPGQLNTEAFF

V: TRBV7-9
J: TRBJ2-1
size: many
length: 13
CDR3: CASSRADRERRVF

V: TRBV6-5
J: TRBJ2-7
size: NA
length: 16
CDR3: CASSYSNRGRSYEQYF

V: TRBV28
J: TRBJ2-7
size: few
length: 14
CDR3: CASSPLAGGREQYF

V: TRBV4-2
J: TRBJ1-3
size: NA
length: 14
CDR3: CASSHRGDGNTIYF

V: TRBV28
J: TRBJ1-1
size: NA
length: 16
CDR3: CASRLRSGQGNTEAFF

V: TRBV10-2
J: TRBJ2-5
size: NA
length: 15
CDR3: CASSFSGRGGETQYF

V: TRBV7-9
J: TRBJ2-3
size: many
length: 15
CDR3: CASSPSGRAGDTQYF

V: TRBV7-8
J: TRBJ1-2
size: NA
length: 14
CDR3: CASSLVRDSYGYTF

V: TRBV4-3
J: TRBJ1-5
size: few
length: 15
CDR3: CASSQDFRGNQPQHF

V: TRBV30
J: TRBJ2-7
size: few
length: 12
CDR3: CAWDNGSAEQYF

V: TRBV6-5
J: TRBJ2-2
size: few
length: 12
CDR3: CASSRRRGELFF

V: TRBV29-1
J: TRBJ2-5
size: few
length: 13
CDR3: CSESSGTQETQYF

V: TRBV4-2
J: TRBJ2-1
size: few
length: 16
CDR3: CASSRGTSGNFNEQFF

V: TRBV7-3
J: TRBJ2-1
size: NA
length: 13
CDR3: CASSGTRVNEQFF

V: TRBV28
J: TRBJ1-5
size: NA
length: 14
CDR3: CASSFDSSNQPQHF

V: TRBV6-6
J: TRBJ2-2
size: NA
length: 13
CDR3: CASSYAVAGELFF

V: TRBV7-2
J: TRBJ2-7
size: NA
length: 15
CDR3: CASSSFGGSSYEQYF

V: TRBV7-6
J: TRBJ2-7
size: many
length: 15
CDR3: CASSLGEAGYYEQYF

V: TRBV18
J: TRBJ1-2
size: NA
length: 17
CDR3: CASSPPGRDTANYGYTF

V: TRBV6-1
J: TRBJ1-5
size: few
length: 15
CDR3: CASIGQGYGNQPQHF

V: TRBV19
J: TRBJ2-1
size: few
length: 14
CDR3: CASSAQLQVLEQFF

V: TRBV29-1
J: TRBJ2-1
size: NA
length: 16
CDR3: CSAAPGGTSGNPKQFF

V: TRBV7-2
J: TRBJ2-1
size: few
length: 16
CDR3: CASSFSRRESYNEQFF

V: TRBV7-2
J: TRBJ1-2
size: NA
length: 13
CDR3: CASTTGGNYGYTF

V: TRBV28
J: TRBJ1-4
size: few
length: 17
CDR3: CASSPRTGRSTNEKLFF